The clone carrying this TCR beta chain was found once. Its specificity is not known. The data were taken from a study of cytomegalovirus exposure and HLA in healthy donors. With 4 bases clipped from V and 7 bases from J, the junction kept 11 bases outside the gene matches. CDR1 and CDR2 (germline): SGHTA, FQGNSA. The CDR3 totals 15 residues. Study-wide findings and caveats: Per published reports, the classifier diagnosed cytomegalovirus status with high specificity and sensitivity. Analyzed later, association rates of TCRs varied across HLA loci, with DRB1 most and HLA-C fewest.

PCR employed 60 Vbeta and 13 Jbeta primers. Assay used: immunoSEQ multiplex PCR; TCRdb lists only in-frame clones, some missing. There are 150,000 to 200,000 clones in the sample; 80% to 90% occur only once, and around 2.1% lies in the top ten. This clonotype was obtained from a man between 18 and 35 years old in good health and CMV-seropositive. The specimen sequenced was PBMCs. The V gene is TRBV7-2, the J gene TRBJ1-1; 8 positions match TRBD1. The CDR3 DNA sequence: TGTGCCAGCAGCTCCTTTGAGACAGGGGAAATTGAAGCTTTCTTT. Translation: CASSSFETGEIEAFF.